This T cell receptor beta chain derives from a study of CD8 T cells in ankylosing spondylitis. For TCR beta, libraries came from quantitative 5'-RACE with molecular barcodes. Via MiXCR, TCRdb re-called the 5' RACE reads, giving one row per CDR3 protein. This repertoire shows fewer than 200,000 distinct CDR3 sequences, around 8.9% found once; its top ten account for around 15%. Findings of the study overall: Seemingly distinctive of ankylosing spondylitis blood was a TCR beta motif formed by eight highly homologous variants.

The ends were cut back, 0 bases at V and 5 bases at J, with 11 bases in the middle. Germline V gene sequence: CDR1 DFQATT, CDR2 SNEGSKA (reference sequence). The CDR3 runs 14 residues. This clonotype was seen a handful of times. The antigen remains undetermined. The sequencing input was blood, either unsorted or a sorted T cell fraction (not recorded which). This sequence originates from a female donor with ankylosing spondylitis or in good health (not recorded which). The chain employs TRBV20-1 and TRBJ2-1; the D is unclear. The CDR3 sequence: CSARERVVDNEQFF. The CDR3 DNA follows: TGCAGTGCTAGAGAACGGGTTGTAGACAATGAGCAGTTCTTC.